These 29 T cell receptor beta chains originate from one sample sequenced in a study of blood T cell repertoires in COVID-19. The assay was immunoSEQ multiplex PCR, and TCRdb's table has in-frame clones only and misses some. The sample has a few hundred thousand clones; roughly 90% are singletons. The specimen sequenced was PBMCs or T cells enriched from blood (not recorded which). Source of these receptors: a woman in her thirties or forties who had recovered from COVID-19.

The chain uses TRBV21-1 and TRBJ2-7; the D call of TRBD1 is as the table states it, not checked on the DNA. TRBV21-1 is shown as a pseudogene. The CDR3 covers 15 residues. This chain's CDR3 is CASSKARQGAYEQYF. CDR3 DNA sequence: TGTGCCAGCAGCAAAGCAAGACAGGGTGCCTACGAGCAGTACTTC.

CDR3 residues: CASSLEGAAIVPQHF. CDR3 DNA sequence: TGTGCCAGCAGCTTAGAGGGGGCAGCGATTGTGCCCCAGCATTTT. The rearrangement uses TRBV7-2 and TRBJ1-5; TRBD1 matches 7 bases. V gave up 1 base and J gave up 9 bases; unmatched junction bases: 9. The germline V gene encodes CDR1 SGHTA and CDR2 FQGNSA. CDR3 length: 15 amino acids.

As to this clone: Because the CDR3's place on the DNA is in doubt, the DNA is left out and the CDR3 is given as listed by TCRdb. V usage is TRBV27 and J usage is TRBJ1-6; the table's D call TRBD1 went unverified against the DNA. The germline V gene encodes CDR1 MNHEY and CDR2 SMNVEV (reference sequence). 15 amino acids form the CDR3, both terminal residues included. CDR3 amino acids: CASSSSGQGNSPLHF.

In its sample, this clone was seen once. The CDR3 is CASSLGGTGVYEQYF. The CDR3, as DNA: TGTGCCAGCAGCTTGGGAGGGACAGGGGTATACGAGCAGTACTTC. V gene TRBV5-4 combines with J gene TRBJ2-7; the match to TRBD1 covers 10 bases. The CDR3 covers 15 residues. Germline V CDR1 and CDR2: SGHNT, YYREEE (reference sequence). J was trimmed by 4 bases and V by 0 bases; bases with no gene match: 4.

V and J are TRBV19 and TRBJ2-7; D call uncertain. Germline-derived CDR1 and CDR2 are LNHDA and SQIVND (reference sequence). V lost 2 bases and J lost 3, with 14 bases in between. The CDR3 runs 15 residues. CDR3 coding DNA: TGTGCCAGTAGTATAACCCCTCGTAACGGCTACGAGCAGTACTTC. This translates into CASSITPRNGYEQYF.

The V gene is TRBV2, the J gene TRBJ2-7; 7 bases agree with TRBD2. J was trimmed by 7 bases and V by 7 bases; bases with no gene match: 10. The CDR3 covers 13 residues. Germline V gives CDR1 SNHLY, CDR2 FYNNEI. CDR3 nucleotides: TGTGCCAGCAACCTAGCGGCGCCGGGGGAGCAGTACTTC. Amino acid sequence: CASNLAAPGEQYF.

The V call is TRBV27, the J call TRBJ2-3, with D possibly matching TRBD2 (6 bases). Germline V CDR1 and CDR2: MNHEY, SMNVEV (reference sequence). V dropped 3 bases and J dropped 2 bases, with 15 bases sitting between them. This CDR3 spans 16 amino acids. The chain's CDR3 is CASSLAGTGLTDTQYF. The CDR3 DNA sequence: TGTGCCAGCAGTTTGGCGGGAACCGGACTCACAGATACGCAGTATTTT.

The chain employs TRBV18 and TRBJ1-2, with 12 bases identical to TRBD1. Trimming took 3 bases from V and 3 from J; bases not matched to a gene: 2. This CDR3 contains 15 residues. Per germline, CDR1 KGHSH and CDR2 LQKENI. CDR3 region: CASSPGQGADYGYTF. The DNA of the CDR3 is TGTGCCAGCTCACCGGGACAGGGGGCAGACTATGGCTACACCTTC. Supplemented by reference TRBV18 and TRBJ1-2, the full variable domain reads NAGVMQNPRHLVRRRGQEARLRCSPMKGHSHVYWYRQLPEEGLKFMVYLQKENIIDESGMPKERFSAEFPKEGPSILRIQQVVRGDSAAYFCASSPGQGADYGYTFGSGTRLTVV.

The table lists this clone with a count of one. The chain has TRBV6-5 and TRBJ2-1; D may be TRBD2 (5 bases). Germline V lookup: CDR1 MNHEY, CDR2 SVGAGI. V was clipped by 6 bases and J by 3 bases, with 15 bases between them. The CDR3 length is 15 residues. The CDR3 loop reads CASSISEGDYNEQFF. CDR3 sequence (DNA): TGTGCCAGCAGCATCTCAGAGGGAGACTACAATGAGCAGTTCTTC.

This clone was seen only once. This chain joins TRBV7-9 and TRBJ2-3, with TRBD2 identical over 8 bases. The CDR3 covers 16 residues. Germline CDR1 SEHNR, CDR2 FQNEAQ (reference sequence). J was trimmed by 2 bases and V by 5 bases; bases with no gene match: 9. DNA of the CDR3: TGTGCCAGCAGCCAACCTAGCGGGCGACCCACAGATACGCAGTATTTT. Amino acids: CASSQPSGRPTDTQYF.

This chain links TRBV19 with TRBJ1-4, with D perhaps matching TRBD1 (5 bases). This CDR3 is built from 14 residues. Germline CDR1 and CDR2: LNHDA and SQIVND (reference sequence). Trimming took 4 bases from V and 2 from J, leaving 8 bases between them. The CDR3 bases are TGTGCCAGTAGTAGGAGGGGTACTAATGAAAAACTGTTTTTT. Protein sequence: CASSRRGTNEKLFF.

DNA for the CDR3: TGTGCCAGCACCGGGGATCATTCGGACGAGCAGTACTTC. Translation gives CASTGDHSDEQYF. The chain couples TRBV11-2 to TRBJ2-7; possible D gene TRBD2, 5 bases. CDR1 and CDR2 from the germline V gene are SGHAT and FQNNGV. The V and J ends lost 7 bases and 5 bases respectively, with 15 bases between them. The CDR3 loop spans 13 amino acids.

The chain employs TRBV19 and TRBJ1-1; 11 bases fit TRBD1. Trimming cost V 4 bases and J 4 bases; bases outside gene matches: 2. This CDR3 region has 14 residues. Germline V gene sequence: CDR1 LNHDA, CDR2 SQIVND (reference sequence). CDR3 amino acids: CASSTGTGGTEAFF. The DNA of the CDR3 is TGTGCCAGTAGTACTGGGACAGGGGGCACTGAAGCTTTCTTT.

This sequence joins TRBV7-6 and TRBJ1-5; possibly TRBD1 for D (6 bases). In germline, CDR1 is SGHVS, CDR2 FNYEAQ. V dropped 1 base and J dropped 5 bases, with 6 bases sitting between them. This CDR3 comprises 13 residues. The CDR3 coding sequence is TGTGCCAGCAGCTTAGGACAGGATCAGCCCCAGCATTTT. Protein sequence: CASSLGQDQPQHF.

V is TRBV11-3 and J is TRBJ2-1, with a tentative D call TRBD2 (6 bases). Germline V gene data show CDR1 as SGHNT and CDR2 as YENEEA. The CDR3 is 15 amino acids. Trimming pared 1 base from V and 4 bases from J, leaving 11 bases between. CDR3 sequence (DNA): TGTGCCAGCAGCTTAGGATTTAGCGGTTACAATGAGCAGTTCTTC. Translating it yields CASSLGFSGYNEQFF.

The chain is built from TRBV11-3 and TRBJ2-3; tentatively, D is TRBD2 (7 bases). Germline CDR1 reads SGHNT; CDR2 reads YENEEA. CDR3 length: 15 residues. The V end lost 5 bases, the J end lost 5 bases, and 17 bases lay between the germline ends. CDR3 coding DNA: TGTGCCAGCAGCCCTAGCGGACGGGGGCTAGATACGCAGTATTTT. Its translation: CASSPSGRGLDTQYF. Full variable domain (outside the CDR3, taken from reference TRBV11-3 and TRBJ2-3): EAGVVQSPRYKIIEKKQPVAFWCNPISGHNTLYWYLQNLGQGPELLIRYENEEAVDDSQLPKDRFSAERLKGVDSTLKIQPAELGDSAVYLCASSPSGRGLDTQYFGPGTRLTVL.

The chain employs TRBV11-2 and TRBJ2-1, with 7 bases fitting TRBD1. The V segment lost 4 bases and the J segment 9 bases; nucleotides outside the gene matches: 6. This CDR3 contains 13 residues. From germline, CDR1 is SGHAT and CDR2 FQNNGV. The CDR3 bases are TGTGCCAGCAGCTGGACAGGTCGGGGTGAGCAGTTCTTC. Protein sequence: CASSWTGRGEQFF.

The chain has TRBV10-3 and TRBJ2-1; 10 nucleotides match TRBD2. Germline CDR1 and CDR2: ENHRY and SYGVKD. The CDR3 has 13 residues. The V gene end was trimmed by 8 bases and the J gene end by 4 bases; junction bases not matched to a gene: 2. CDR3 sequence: CAILAGEYNEQFF. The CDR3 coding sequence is TGTGCCATCCTAGCGGGGGAATACAATGAGCAGTTCTTC.

CDR3 residues: CSVEADRGYYNEQFF. The DNA of the CDR3 is TGCAGCGTTGAAGCGGACAGGGGGTACTACAATGAGCAGTTCTTC. V gene TRBV29-1 combines with J gene TRBJ2-1; TRBD1 agrees at 10 bases. Losses at the gene ends were 1 base for V and 3 bases for J; bases not matched to a gene: 3. Germline V gives CDR1 SQVTM, CDR2 ANQGSEA. The CDR3 extends over 15 amino acids.

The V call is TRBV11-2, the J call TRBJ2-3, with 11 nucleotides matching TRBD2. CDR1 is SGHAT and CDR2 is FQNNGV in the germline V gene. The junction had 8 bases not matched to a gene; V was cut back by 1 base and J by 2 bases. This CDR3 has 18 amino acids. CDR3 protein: CASSLGSSSGGFTDTQYF. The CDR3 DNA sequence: TGTGCCAGCAGCTTAGGGTCTTCTAGCGGGGGGTTCACAGATACGCAGTATTTT. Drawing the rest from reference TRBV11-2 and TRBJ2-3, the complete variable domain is EAGVAQSPRYKIIEKRQSVAFWCNPISGHATLYWYQQILGQGPKLLIQFQNNGVVDDSQLPKDRFSAERLKGVDSTLKIQPAKLEDSAVYLCASSLGSSSGGFTDTQYFGPGTRLTVL.

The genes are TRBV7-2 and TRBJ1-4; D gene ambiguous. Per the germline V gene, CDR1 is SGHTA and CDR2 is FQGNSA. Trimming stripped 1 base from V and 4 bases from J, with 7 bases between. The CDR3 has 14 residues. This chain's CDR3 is CASSLDSRNEKLFF. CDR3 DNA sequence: TGTGCCAGCAGCTTAGACAGCCGTAATGAAAAACTGTTTTTT.

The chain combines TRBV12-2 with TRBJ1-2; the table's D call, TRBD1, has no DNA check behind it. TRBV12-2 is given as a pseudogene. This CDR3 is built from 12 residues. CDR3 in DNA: TGTGCAAGTCGCCAACAGGACGAGAGCTACACCTTC. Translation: CASRQQDESYTF.

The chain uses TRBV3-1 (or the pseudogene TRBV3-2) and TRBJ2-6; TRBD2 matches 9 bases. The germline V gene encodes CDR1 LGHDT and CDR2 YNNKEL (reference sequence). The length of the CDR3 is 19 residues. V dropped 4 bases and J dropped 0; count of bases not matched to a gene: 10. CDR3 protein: CASSPGPGLAFSGANVLTF. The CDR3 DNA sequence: TGTGCCAGCAGCCCCGGGCCGGGACTAGCATTCTCTGGGGCCAACGTCCTGACTTTC.

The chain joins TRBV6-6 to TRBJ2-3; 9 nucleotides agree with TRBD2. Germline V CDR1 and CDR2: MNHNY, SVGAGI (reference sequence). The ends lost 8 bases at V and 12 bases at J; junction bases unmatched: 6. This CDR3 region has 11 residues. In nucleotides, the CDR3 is TGTGCCAGCTCTCTAGCGGGGATCCAGTATTTT. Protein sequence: CASSLAGIQYF.

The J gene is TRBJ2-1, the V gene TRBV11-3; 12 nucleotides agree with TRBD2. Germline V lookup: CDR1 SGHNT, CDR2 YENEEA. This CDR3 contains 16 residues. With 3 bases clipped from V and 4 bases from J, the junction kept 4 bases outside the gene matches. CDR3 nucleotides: TGTGCCAGCAGCTTTCTAGGACTAGCGGGATACAATGAGCAGTTCTTC. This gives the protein CASSFLGLAGYNEQFF.

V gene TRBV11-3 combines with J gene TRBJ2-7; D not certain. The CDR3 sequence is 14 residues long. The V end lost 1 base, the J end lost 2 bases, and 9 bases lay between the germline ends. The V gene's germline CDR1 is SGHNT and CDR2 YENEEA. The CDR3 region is CASSLGHLTYEQYF. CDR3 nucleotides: TGTGCCAGCAGCTTAGGACACCTGACCTACGAGCAGTACTTC.

This CDR3 reads CATSRFLRGYEQYF. The CDR3, as DNA: TGTGCCACCAGCAGATTCCTCAGGGGCTACGAGCAGTACTTC. J is TRBJ2-7 and V is TRBV15; a possible D gene is TRBD1 (6 bases). Germline-derived CDR1 and CDR2 are LNHNV and YYDKDF (reference sequence). This CDR3 is 14 amino acids long. V gave up 2 bases and J gave up 3 bases, with 11 bases separating them.

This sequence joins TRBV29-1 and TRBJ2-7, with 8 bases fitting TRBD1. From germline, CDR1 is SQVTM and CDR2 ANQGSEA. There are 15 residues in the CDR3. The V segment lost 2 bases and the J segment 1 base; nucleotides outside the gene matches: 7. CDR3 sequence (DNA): TGCAGCGTTGAACATCCGGACAGGGAGTCCTACGAGCAGTACTTC. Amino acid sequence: CSVEHPDRESYEQYF.

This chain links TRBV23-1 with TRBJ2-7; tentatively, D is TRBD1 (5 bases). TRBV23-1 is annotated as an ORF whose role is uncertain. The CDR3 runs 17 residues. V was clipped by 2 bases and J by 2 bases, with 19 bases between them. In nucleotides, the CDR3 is TGCGCCAGCAGTCAAAGGCAAAGGACAAGAAACACCTACGAGCAGTACTTC. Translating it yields CASSQRQRTRNTYEQYF.